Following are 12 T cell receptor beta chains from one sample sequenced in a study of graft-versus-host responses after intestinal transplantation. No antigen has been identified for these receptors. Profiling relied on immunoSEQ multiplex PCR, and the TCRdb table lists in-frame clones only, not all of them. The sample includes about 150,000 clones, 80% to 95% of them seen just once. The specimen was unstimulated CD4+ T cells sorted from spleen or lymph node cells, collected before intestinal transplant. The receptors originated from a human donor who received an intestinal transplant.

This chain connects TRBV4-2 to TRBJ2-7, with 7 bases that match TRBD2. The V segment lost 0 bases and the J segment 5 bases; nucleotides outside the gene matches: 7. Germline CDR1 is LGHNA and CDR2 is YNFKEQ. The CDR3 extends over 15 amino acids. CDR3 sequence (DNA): TGTGCCAGCAGCCAAGAGACCGGACTAGTTCACGAGCAGTACTTC. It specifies CASSQETGLVHEQYF.

CDR3 region: CATSRATGQETQYF. CDR3 DNA sequence: TGTGCCACCAGCAGAGCGACGGGCCAAGAGACCCAGTACTTC. V gene TRBV15 combines with J gene TRBJ2-5; D not certain. V lost 1 base and J lost 1, with 7 bases in between. Germline CDR1 and CDR2: LNHNV and YYDKDF (reference sequence). The CDR3 runs 14 residues.

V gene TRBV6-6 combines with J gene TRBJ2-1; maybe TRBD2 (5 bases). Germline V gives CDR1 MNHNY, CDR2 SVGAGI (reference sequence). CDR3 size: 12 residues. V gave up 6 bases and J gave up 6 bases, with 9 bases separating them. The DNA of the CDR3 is TGTGCCAGCAGGGACTCCCTCAATGAGCAGTTCTTC. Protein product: CASRDSLNEQFF.

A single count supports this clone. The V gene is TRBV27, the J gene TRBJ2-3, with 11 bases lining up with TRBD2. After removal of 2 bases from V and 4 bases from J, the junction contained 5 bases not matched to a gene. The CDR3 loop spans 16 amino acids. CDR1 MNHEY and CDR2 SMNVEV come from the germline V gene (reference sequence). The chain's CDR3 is CASSLMVAGGADTQYF. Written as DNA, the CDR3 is TGTGCCAGCAGTTTAATGGTAGCGGGGGGGGCAGATACGCAGTATTTT.

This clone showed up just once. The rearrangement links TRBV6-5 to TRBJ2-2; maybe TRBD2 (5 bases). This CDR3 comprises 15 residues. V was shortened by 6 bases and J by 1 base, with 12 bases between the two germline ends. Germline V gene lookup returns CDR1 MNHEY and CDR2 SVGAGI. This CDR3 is CASSRTRQNTGELFF. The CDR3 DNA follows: TGTGCCAGCAGCCGAACTAGGCAGAACACCGGGGAGCTGTTTTTT.

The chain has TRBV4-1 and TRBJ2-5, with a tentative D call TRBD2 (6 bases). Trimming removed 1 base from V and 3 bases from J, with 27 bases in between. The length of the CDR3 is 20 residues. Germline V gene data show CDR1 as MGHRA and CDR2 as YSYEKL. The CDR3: CASSQVTSFMALTLKETQYF. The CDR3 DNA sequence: TGCGCCAGCAGCCAAGTCACTAGCTTTATGGCCCTAACCCTAAAAGAGACCCAGTACTTC.

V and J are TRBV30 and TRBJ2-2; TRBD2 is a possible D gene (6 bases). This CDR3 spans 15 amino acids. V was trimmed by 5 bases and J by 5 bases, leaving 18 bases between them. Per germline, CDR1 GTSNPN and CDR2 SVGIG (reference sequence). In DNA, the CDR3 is TGTGCCTGGTCGGGGCTGGGGGGTAAAACCGGGGAGCTGTTTTTT. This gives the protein CAWSGLGGKTGELFF.

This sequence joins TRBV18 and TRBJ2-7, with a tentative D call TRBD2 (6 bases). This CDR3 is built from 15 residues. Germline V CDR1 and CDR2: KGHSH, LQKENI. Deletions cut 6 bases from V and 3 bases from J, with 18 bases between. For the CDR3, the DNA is TGTGCCAGCTCCCCCCCCACGGGAGTCGGCTACGAGCAGTACTTC. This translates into CASSPPTGVGYEQYF.

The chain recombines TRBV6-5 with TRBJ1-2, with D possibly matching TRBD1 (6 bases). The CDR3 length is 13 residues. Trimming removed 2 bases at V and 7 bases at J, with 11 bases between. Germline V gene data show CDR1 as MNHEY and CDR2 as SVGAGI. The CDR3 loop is CASSYEGDPGYTF. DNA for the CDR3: TGTGCCAGCAGTTACGAGGGGGATCCTGGCTACACCTTC.

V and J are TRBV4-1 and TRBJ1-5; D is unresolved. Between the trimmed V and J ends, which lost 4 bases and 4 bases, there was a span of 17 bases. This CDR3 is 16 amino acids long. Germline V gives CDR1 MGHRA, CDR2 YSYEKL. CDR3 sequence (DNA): TGCGCCAGCAGCCGGTTTCCGACATCACCAAATCAGCCCCAGCATTTT. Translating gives CASSRFPTSPNQPQHF.

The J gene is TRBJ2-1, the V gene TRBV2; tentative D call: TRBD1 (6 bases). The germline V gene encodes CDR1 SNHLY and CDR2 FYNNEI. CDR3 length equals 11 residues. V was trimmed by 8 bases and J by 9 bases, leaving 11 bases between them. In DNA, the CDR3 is TGTGCCAGCGGGGAAGGGGGTGAGCAGTTCTTC. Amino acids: CASGEGGEQFF.

The CDR3 sequence is CASTVTGMNTEAFF. The CDR3 region has the DNA TGCGCCAGCACCGTGACAGGGATGAACACTGAAGCTTTCTTT. This sequence joins TRBV5-1 and TRBJ1-1, with TRBD1 identical over 7 bases. Germline V lookup: CDR1 SGHRS, CDR2 YFSETQ. V dropped 6 bases and J dropped 0; count of bases not matched to a gene: 5. This CDR3 comprises 14 residues.